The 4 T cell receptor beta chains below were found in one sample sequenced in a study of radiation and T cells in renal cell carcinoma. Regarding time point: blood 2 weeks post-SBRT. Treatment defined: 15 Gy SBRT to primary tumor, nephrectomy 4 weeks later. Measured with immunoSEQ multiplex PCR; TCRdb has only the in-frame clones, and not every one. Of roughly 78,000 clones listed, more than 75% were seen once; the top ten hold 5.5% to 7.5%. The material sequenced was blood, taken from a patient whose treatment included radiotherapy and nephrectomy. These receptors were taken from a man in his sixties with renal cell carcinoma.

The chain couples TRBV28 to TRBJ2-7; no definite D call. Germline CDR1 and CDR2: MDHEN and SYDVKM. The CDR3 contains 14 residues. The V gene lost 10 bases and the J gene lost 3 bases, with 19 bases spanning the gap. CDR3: CAISSPPEIYEQYF. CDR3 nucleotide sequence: TGTGCCATATCTTCCCCTCCCGAAATCTACGAGCAGTACTTC.

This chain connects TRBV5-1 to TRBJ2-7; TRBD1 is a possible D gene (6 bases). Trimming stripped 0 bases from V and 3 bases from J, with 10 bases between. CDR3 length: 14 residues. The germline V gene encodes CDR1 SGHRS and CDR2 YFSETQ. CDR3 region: CASSLAGENYEQYF. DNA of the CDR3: TGCGCCAGCAGCTTGGCAGGGGAGAACTACGAGCAGTACTTC.

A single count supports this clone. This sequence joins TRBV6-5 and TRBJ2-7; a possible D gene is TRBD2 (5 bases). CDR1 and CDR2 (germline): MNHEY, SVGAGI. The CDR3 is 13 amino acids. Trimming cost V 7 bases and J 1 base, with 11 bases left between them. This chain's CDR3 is CASTSRESYEQYF. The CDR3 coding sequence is TGTGCCAGCACCTCGAGGGAGTCCTACGAGCAGTACTTC.

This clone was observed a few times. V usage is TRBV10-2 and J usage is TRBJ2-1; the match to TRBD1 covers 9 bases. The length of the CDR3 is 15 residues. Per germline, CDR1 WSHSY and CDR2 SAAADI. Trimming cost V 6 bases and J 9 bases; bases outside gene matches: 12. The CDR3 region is CASSSGTGTMGEQFF. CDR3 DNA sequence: TGCGCCAGCAGCTCCGGGACAGGGACCATGGGTGAGCAGTTCTTC.